These 22 T cell receptor beta chains were sequenced from one sample in a study of cytomegalovirus exposure and HLA in healthy donors. PCR was performed using 60 Vbeta and 13 Jbeta primers. Clones were read by immunoSEQ multiplex PCR, and TCRdb kept only the in-frame ones, dropping some. The top ten hold 13% to 15% of the sample, which has roughly 98,000 clones, about 70% seen once. Sequencing used PBMCs. The receptor source for this set is a woman in her 70s in good health and CMV-seropositive.

The V and J genes are TRBV28 and TRBJ1-3, with TRBD1 as a possible D gene (6 bases). This CDR3 region has 16 residues. Germline assignment: CDR1 MDHEN and CDR2 SYDVKM. V lost 4 bases and J 0 bases, leaving 13 bases between the germline ends. The CDR3 nucleotides are TGTGCCAGCAGTTCACCAGGGGTCTCCTCTGGAAACACCATATATTTT. Its protein is CASSSPGVSSGNTIYF.

V gene TRBV4-2 combines with J gene TRBJ2-2; unclear D gene. This CDR3 is 14 amino acids long. V lost 0 bases, J lost 3 bases, and 5 bases lay in between. Per germline, CDR1 LGHNA and CDR2 YNFKEQ. In nucleotides, the CDR3 is TGTGCCAGCAGCCAAGAGAGCTACACCGGGGAGCTGTTTTTT. This translates into CASSQESYTGELFF.

This clone was seen only a few times. The genes are TRBV7-9 and TRBJ2-7; D call uncertain. Deletions cut 8 bases from V and 3 bases from J, with 14 bases between. The CDR3 spans 13 residues. Germline lookup yields CDR1 SEHNR and CDR2 FQNEAQ (reference sequence). The CDR3 nucleotides read TGTGCCAGCGCGACGGTCGGAGTCTACGAGCAGTACTTC. Protein: CASATVGVYEQYF.

The V call is TRBV7-9, the J call TRBJ1-4; D perhaps matches TRBD1 (6 bases). Germline V gene data show CDR1 as SEHNR and CDR2 as FQNEAQ (reference sequence). The CDR3 is 15 residues long. V was pared by 4 bases and J by 7 bases, with 16 bases between. Written as DNA, the CDR3 is TGTGCCAGCAGCTCTGAAGGACAGCCAGGTGAAAAACTGTTTTTT. Translating it yields CASSSEGQPGEKLFF.

The V and J genes are TRBV29-1 and TRBJ2-1, with 14 bases identical to TRBD2. CDR3 length: 16 amino acids. V was clipped by 6 bases and J by 0 bases; unmatched bases: 4. Germline V gene lookup returns CDR1 SQVTM and CDR2 ANQGSEA. For the CDR3, the DNA is TGCAGCGTACAGGGACTAGCGGGAGTCTCCTACAATGAGCAGTTCTTC. This encodes CSVQGLAGVSYNEQFF.

V usage is TRBV28 and J usage is TRBJ2-5; 13 positions match TRBD2. The CDR3 is made up of 16 amino acids. Germline CDR1 reads MDHEN; CDR2 reads SYDVKM. Germline trimming cut 6 bases from V and 1 base from J; bases unmatched to any gene: 5. CDR3 DNA: TGTGCCAGCAGACTAGCGGGAGGGCCGGGCCAAGAGACCCAGTACTTC. It encodes CASRLAGGPGQETQYF.

The V call is TRBV30, the J call TRBJ2-7; TRBD2 matches at 9 bases. The CDR3 is 13 residues long. Looked up from germline, CDR1 is GTSNPN and CDR2 is SVGIG (reference sequence). V was pared by 4 bases and J by 6 bases, with 7 bases of the junction left unmatched. The CDR3 DNA follows: TGTGCCTGGATTGGAGCGGGAGGTTCCGAGCAGTACTTC. It yields the protein CAWIGAGGSEQYF.

The rearrangement uses TRBV11-2 and TRBJ2-1; 7 positions agree with TRBD2. V shed 0 bases and J 1 base; nucleotides not matched to a gene: 0. The germline CDR1 and CDR2 sequences are SGHAT and FQNNGV. This CDR3 comprises 15 residues. The CDR3 DNA reads TGTGCCAGCAGCTTAGAGCGGGGGTCCTACAATGAGCAGTTCTTC. Its translation is CASSLERGSYNEQFF.

The chain recombines TRBV4-3 with TRBJ1-5; 8 bases match TRBD1. This CDR3 comprises 17 residues. V lost 0 bases to trimming and J lost 7 bases; unmatched junction nucleotides: 11. CDR1 and CDR2 from the germline V gene are LGHNA and YSLEER. This chain's CDR3 is CASSQDRENRGMQPQHF. CDR3 coding DNA: TGCGCCAGCAGCCAAGATAGGGAGAACAGGGGGATGCAGCCCCAGCATTTT.

This chain connects TRBV5-4 to TRBJ2-5, with TRBD1 matching 8 bases. The CDR3 is made up of 16 amino acids. The V gene's germline CDR1 is SGHNT and CDR2 YYREEE (reference sequence). J gave up 2 bases and V 2 bases, and 8 bases lay outside the gene matches. The CDR3 here is CASSFSGQGGQETQYF. CDR3 DNA: TGTGCCAGCAGCTTCTCAGGACAGGGTGGGCAAGAGACCCAGTACTTC.

This sequence joins TRBV2 and TRBJ2-3; 7 nucleotides agree with TRBD2. Germline trimming cut 9 bases from V and 1 base from J; bases unmatched to any gene: 7. Germline V gene lookup returns CDR1 SNHLY and CDR2 FYNNEI. CDR3 length: 14 residues. This chain's CDR3 is CARQVAGRTDTQYF. CDR3 sequence (DNA): TGTGCCAGGCAAGTAGCGGGTCGCACAGATACGCAGTATTTT.

The V and J genes are TRBV5-6 and TRBJ2-2; the match to TRBD2 covers 12 bases. The germline V gene encodes CDR1 SGHDT and CDR2 YYEEEE. With 0 bases clipped from V and 10 bases from J, the junction kept 4 bases outside the gene matches. The CDR3 totals 15 residues. CDR3 DNA sequence: TGTGCCAGCAGCTTGGGACTAGCGGGAGTATCGGAGCTGTTTTTT. It specifies CASSLGLAGVSELFF.

The chain joins TRBV30 to TRBJ2-1, with 8 bases identical to TRBD2. The germline gives CDR1 GTSNPN, CDR2 SVGIG (reference sequence). V shed 4 bases, J shed 1 base, and the junction held 0 bases outside the gene matches. The CDR3 spans 13 residues. In DNA form, the CDR3 reads TGTGCCTGGACTAGCGGGTCCTACAATGAGCAGTTCTTC. Translated: CAWTSGSYNEQFF. The entire variable domain, with the rest obtained from reference TRBV30 and TRBJ2-1, is as follows: SQTIHQWPATLVQPVGSPLSLECTVEGTSNPNLYWYRQAAGRGLQLLFYSVGIGQISSEVPQNLSASRPQDRQFILSSKKLLLSDSGFYLCAWTSGSYNEQFFGPGTRLTVL.

The chain carries TRBV6-4 and TRBJ2-2, with TRBD1 matching over 10 bases. The CDR3 has 15 residues. The ends lost 4 bases at V and 3 bases at J; junction bases unmatched: 2. The germline V gene has CDR1 MRHNA and CDR2 SNTAGT. This CDR3 is CASSAGTGDTGELFF. CDR3 sequence (DNA): TGTGCCAGCAGTGCTGGGACAGGGGACACCGGGGAGCTGTTTTTT.

J is TRBJ1-6 and V is TRBV10-1, with D perhaps TRBD1 (6 bases). This CDR3 region has 14 residues. In germline, CDR1 is WNHNN, CDR2 SYGVQD (reference sequence). Trimming cost V 4 bases and J 8 bases, with 12 bases left between them. The chain's CDR3 is CASSGQRTDSPLHF. CDR3 nucleotides: TGCGCCAGCAGTGGACAACGGACAGATTCACCCCTCCACTTT.

The chain uses TRBV11-2 and TRBJ1-1; 8 bases agree with TRBD1. The CDR3 sequence is 16 residues long. Germline loops: CDR1 SGHAT, CDR2 FQNNGV. V trimming: 4 bases; J trimming: 2 bases; junction bases outside the gene matches: 9. CDR3 in amino acids: CASSSHPGQANTEAFF. The CDR3 DNA reads TGTGCCAGCAGCTCCCACCCGGGACAGGCAAACACTGAAGCTTTCTTT.

V and J are TRBV7-9 and TRBJ2-5, with TRBD2 identical over 14 bases. Trimming removed 1 base from V and 4 bases from J; junction bases left unmatched: 8. This CDR3 contains 18 residues. From germline, CDR1 is SEHNR and CDR2 FQNEAQ (reference sequence). In DNA form, the CDR3 reads TGTGCCAGCAGCTTAGGTCAGGGGACTAGCGGGAGTCTAGAGACCCAGTACTTC. Translation gives CASSLGQGTSGSLETQYF.

The rearrangement links TRBV4-3 to TRBJ2-2; unclear D gene. CDR1 and CDR2 (germline): LGHNA, YSLEER. V shed 2 bases and J shed 6 bases, with 7 bases lying between them. The CDR3 has 13 amino acids. In nucleotides, the CDR3 is TGCGCCAGCAGCCAACTAAGCTCCGGGGAGCTGTTTTTT. The encoded protein is CASSQLSSGELFF.

The genes are TRBV5-1 and TRBJ2-1; TRBD1 agrees at 10 bases. The CDR3 spans 14 residues. Germline CDR1 SGHRS, CDR2 YFSETQ. J gave up 9 bases and V 4 bases, and 7 bases lay outside the gene matches. The CDR3 loop reads CASSPGTGEGEQFF. The CDR3 nucleotides read TGCGCCAGCAGCCCCGGGACAGGGGAGGGTGAGCAGTTCTTC.

This clone was counted many times. This chain links TRBV6-5 with TRBJ2-3; D perhaps matches TRBD1 (6 bases). Germline CDR1 reads MNHEY; CDR2 reads SVGAGI. V was cut by 10 bases and J by 3 bases, with 20 bases left in between. The CDR3 runs to 15 residues. CDR3 DNA: TGTGCCACCCGAAGAACAGGGCCTGGGACAGATACGCAGTATTTT. It codes for CATRRTGPGTDTQYF.

This sequence joins TRBV27 and TRBJ1-2; D call uncertain. V lost 3 bases to trimming and J lost 6 bases, with 11 bases between them. In germline, CDR1 is MNHEY, CDR2 SMNVEV (reference sequence). The CDR3 is 13 residues long. The chain's CDR3 is CASSFAGTDGYTF. CDR3 bases: TGTGCCAGCAGTTTCGCGGGTACAGATGGCTACACCTTC.

Remarks on this clone: At one boundary the junction diverges from the germline segment, which might be a read error. V is TRBV11-1 and J is TRBJ2-1; 9 nucleotides align to TRBD1. This CDR3 has 12 amino acids. Germline loops: CDR1 SGHAT, CDR2 FQDESV (reference sequence). CDR3 sequence (DNA): TGTGCCAGCAGCTTATCGAGACAGGGGGTGATCTTC. Translated, it gives CASSLSRQGVIF.